Shown below are 12 T cell receptor beta chains from a single sample sequenced in a study of identical twins. A single record per CDR3 protein comes from TCRdb applying MiXCR to the 5' RACE reads. The sample has approximately 260,000 distinct CDR3 sequences; over 11% are singletons. The sequenced sample was memory (CD45RO+) T cells sorted from blood. These receptors were collected from a woman in her late teens or twenties in good health.

V and J are TRBV20-1 and TRBJ2-5, with 8 bases identical to TRBD1. Losses at the gene ends were 6 bases for V and 2 bases for J; bases not matched to a gene: 5. The CDR3 loop spans 13 amino acids. Germline lookup yields CDR1 DFQATT and CDR2 SNEGSKA (reference sequence). The CDR3 DNA reads TGCAGTGCGGGGGACAGGATACAAGAGACCCAGTACTTC. Protein sequence: CSAGDRIQETQYF.

The chain couples TRBV20-1 to TRBJ2-7, with 9 bases aligning to TRBD2. Germline V CDR1 and CDR2: DFQATT, SNEGSKA (reference sequence). The ends lost 6 bases at V and 6 bases at J; junction bases unmatched: 15. CDR3 length equals 15 residues. The CDR3 sequence: CSASDSGRNLFEQYF. CDR3 in DNA: TGCAGTGCGTCAGATAGCGGGAGAAATCTTTTCGAGCAGTACTTC.

This clonotype was counted at least ten times. The rearrangement joins TRBV12-3 or TRBV12-4 to TRBJ1-3, with D perhaps TRBD1 (5 bases). CDR3 size: 15 residues. V lost 5 bases and J 4 bases, leaving 15 bases between the germline ends. CDR3 nucleotide sequence: TGTGCCAGCAGTCTCCGCGGGACTGAGGGAAACACCATATATTTT. The encoded protein is CASSLRGTEGNTIYF.

This clonotype was counted ten times or more. The V call is TRBV20-1, the J call TRBJ2-5; D might be TRBD1 (6 bases). Germline CDR1 is DFQATT and CDR2 is SNEGSKA (reference sequence). V lost 1 base to trimming and J lost 4 bases, with 16 bases between them. This CDR3 comprises 15 residues. CDR3 coding DNA: TGCAGTGCTAGAGGTGCCAGGGGCCTTATAGAGACCCAGTACTTC. This encodes CSARGARGLIETQYF.

This clonotype was counted only a few times. The V and J genes are TRBV20-1 and TRBJ2-7, with 9 bases identical to TRBD1. Unmatched junction bases numbered 13, after V lost 4 bases and J lost 6 bases. Germline lookup yields CDR1 DFQATT and CDR2 SNEGSKA (reference sequence). This CDR3 region has 15 residues. The chain's CDR3 is CSAISPGQGKVEQYF. The CDR3 DNA reads as TGCAGTGCTATTTCGCCGGGACAGGGAAAGGTCGAGCAGTACTTC.

This rearrangement joins TRBV3-1 to TRBJ2-3, with 11 nucleotides matching TRBD2. The CDR3 totals 15 residues. Losses at the gene ends were 7 bases for V and 6 bases for J; bases not matched to a gene: 9. Germline V gives CDR1 LGHDT, CDR2 YNNKEL (reference sequence). The CDR3 DNA reads as TGTGCCAGCACCAATATAGCGGGGGGGCCGGATACGCAGTATTTT. Translation: CASTNIAGGPDTQYF.

There are a few counts of this clonotype. The V call is TRBV27, the J call TRBJ2-2; 12 bases are a match to TRBD1. The V segment lost 6 bases and the J segment 3 bases; nucleotides outside the gene matches: 5. Germline V lookup: CDR1 MNHEY, CDR2 SMNVEV (reference sequence). The CDR3 is 16 amino acids. CDR3 DNA sequence: TGTGCCAGCAGACCCCGGGACAGGGGGCACACCGGGGAGCTGTTTTTT. Residues: CASRPRDRGHTGELFF.

The chain is built from TRBV7-9 and TRBJ1-1; weak D call: TRBD1 (6 bases). Germline lookup yields CDR1 SEHNR and CDR2 FQNEAQ (reference sequence). The germline V and J ends were trimmed by 5 bases and 4 bases, with 11 bases remaining between them. This CDR3 comprises 13 residues. For the CDR3, the DNA is TGTGCCAGCAGCGCGGAAGGGGGCACTGAAGCTTTCTTT. Protein product: CASSAEGGTEAFF.

The V gene is TRBV5-6, the J gene TRBJ2-7, with 7 bases matching TRBD1. The length of the CDR3 is 14 residues. V trimming: 2 bases; J trimming: 3 bases; junction bases outside the gene matches: 5. The germline gives CDR1 SGHDT, CDR2 YYEEEE. The CDR3 DNA reads TGTGCCAGCAGCTTTAGAGACAGGGTCTACGAGCAGTACTTC. Residues: CASSFRDRVYEQYF.

For this clonotype: Possible read error: a much larger clone is one base away. V gene TRBV5-4 combines with J gene TRBJ2-2; 7 nucleotides align to TRBD2. This CDR3 has 16 amino acids. Trimming took 0 bases from V and 4 from J; bases not matched to a gene: 6. Germline loops: CDR1 SGHNT, CDR2 YYREEE (reference sequence). The CDR3 nucleotides read TGTGCCAGCAGCTTGGGGCTAGCGGTAGTCACCGGGGAGCTGTTTTTT. Encoded protein: CASSLGLAVVTGELFF.

This clonotype came up many times. The V gene is TRBV11-2, the J gene TRBJ2-2; 7 bases align to TRBD2. V lost 1 base to trimming and J lost 0 bases; unmatched junction nucleotides: 11. The V gene's germline CDR1 is SGHAT and CDR2 FQNNGV. The CDR3 totals 19 residues. The chain's CDR3 is CASSLGGGRDYANTGELFF. The CDR3 DNA reads as TGTGCCAGCAGCTTAGGAGGCGGCCGGGACTACGCGAACACCGGGGAGCTGTTTTTT.

The CDR3: CASSRSGGHGLSGNTIYF. In DNA form, the CDR3 reads TGTGCCAGCAGCCGCTCCGGGGGGCATGGACTGTCTGGAAACACCATATATTTT. The chain has TRBV5-5 and TRBJ1-3, with a tentative D call TRBD1 (6 bases). Trimming left V 4 bases short and J 1 base short, with 21 bases between. Per germline, CDR1 SGHKS and CDR2 YYEKEE (reference sequence). This CDR3 region has 18 residues.